Each of the 7 T cell receptor beta chains below was sequenced from the same sample in a study of cytomegalovirus exposure and HLA in healthy donors. The PCR made use of 60 Vbeta and 13 Jbeta primers. The protocol was immunoSEQ multiplex PCR, while the TCRdb copy is restricted to in-frame clones and leaves out a portion. This table holds tens of thousands of clones, approximately 71% found once. Input material: PBMCs. These TCRs come from a woman in her forties in good health and CMV-seronegative.

This chain joins TRBV28 and TRBJ1-3; 9 positions agree with TRBD1. With 5 bases clipped from V and 0 bases from J, the junction kept 11 bases outside the gene matches. Looked up from germline, CDR1 is MDHEN and CDR2 is SYDVKM. The length of the CDR3 is 18 residues. CDR3 region: CASSQRQGVGGSGNTIYF. The DNA for the CDR3 is TGTGCCAGCAGTCAACGACAGGGGGTAGGTGGCTCTGGAAACACCATATATTTT.

The chain is built from TRBV30 and TRBJ1-6; D remains unclear. V was shortened by 2 bases and J by 7 bases, with 12 bases between the two germline ends. The CDR3 loop spans 14 amino acids. Germline lookup yields CDR1 GTSNPN and CDR2 SVGIG (reference sequence). The CDR3 reads CAWSKNSLNSPLHF. The CDR3 DNA follows: TGTGCCTGGAGTAAAAACAGTTTAAATTCACCCCTCCACTTT.

The chain carries TRBV6-5 and TRBJ2-7; 7 bases are shared with TRBD2. The length of the CDR3 is 16 residues. V gave up 4 bases and J gave up 0 bases; unmatched junction bases: 9. CDR1 and CDR2 (germline): MNHEY, SVGAGI. The chain's CDR3 is CASSSPGLTNSYEQYF. For the CDR3, the DNA is TGTGCCAGCAGTTCCCCGGGACTAACGAACTCCTACGAGCAGTACTTC.

This chain uses TRBV25-1 with TRBJ2-5, with 9 bases lining up with TRBD1. V dropped 5 bases and J dropped 0; count of bases not matched to a gene: 10. This CDR3 region has 17 residues. Germline V lookup: CDR1 MGHDK, CDR2 SYGVNS. CDR3 region: CASSPRDRDVYQETQYF. The CDR3 coding sequence is TGTGCCAGCAGTCCCCGGGACAGGGACGTGTACCAAGAGACCCAGTACTTC.

This clone has just a few counts. The rearrangement links TRBV28 to TRBJ1-2; 8 bases line up with TRBD1. The germline gives CDR1 MDHEN, CDR2 SYDVKM. V was clipped by 5 bases and J by 5 bases; unmatched bases: 10. This CDR3 comprises 15 residues. The CDR3 reads CASSAAGQGIYGYTF. CDR3 sequence (DNA): TGTGCCAGCAGTGCCGCCGGACAGGGAATTTATGGCTACACCTTC.

The chain couples TRBV11-2 to TRBJ2-3, with TRBD2 identical over 13 bases. After removal of 5 bases from V and 3 bases from J, the junction contained 8 bases not matched to a gene. This CDR3 region has 17 residues. Germline CDR1 and CDR2: SGHAT and FQNNGV. The CDR3 bases are TGTGCCAGCAGCACCGGACTAGCGGGAGAAGGTACAGATACGCAGTATTTT. Protein product: CASSTGLAGEGTDTQYF. The variable domain in full, with the rest retrieved from reference TRBV11-2 and TRBJ2-3, is EAGVAQSPRYKIIEKRQSVAFWCNPISGHATLYWYQQILGQGPKLLIQFQNNGVVDDSQLPKDRFSAERLKGVDSTLKIQPAKLEDSAVYLCASSTGLAGEGTDTQYFGPGTRLTVL.

The gene calls are TRBV7-9 and TRBJ2-5, with D unresolved. Germline CDR1 and CDR2: SEHNR and FQNEAQ (reference sequence). The CDR3 is 14 amino acids. The V end lost 2 bases, the J end lost 3 bases, and 10 bases lay between the germline ends. The CDR3 DNA sequence: TGTGCCAGCAGCTTACCCCGTAGAGAAGAGACCCAGTACTTC. Residues: CASSLPRREETQYF.